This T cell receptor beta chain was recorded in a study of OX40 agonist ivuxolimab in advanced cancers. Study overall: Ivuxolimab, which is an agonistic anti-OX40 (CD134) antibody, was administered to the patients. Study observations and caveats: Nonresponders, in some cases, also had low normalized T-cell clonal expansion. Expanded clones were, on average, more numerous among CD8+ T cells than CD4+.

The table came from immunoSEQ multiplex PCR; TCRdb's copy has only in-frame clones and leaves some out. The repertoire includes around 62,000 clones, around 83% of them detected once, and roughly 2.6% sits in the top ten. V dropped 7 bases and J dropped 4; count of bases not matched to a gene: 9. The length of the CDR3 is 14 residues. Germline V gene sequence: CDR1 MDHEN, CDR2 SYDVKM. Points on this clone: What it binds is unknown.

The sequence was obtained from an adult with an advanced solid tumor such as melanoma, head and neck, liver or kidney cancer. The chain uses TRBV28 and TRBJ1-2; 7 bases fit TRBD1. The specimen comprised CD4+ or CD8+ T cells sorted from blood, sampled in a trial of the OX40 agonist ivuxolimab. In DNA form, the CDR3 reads TGTGCCAGCACCCAGGGGGGGAGCGGCTATGGCTACACCTTC. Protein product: CASTQGGSGYGYTF.